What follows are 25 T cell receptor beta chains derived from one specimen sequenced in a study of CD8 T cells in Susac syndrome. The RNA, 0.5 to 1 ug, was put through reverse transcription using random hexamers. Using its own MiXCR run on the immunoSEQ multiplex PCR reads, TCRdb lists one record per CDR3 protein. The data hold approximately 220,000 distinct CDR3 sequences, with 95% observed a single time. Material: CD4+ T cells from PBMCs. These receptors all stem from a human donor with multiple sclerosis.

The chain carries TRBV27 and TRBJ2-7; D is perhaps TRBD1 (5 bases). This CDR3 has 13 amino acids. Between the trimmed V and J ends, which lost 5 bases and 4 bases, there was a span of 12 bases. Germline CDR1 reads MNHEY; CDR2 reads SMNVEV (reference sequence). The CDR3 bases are TGTGCCAGCAGTATATATCAGGGTTACGAGCAGTACGTC. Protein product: CASSIYQGYEQYV.

The CDR3 DNA reads as TGTGCCAGCAGCTTGCGCGGGGGGGCAGGAGAGACCCAGTACTTC. As protein: CASSLRGGAGETQYF. The chain joins TRBV11-2 to TRBJ2-5, with 9 bases aligning to TRBD2. Germline trimming cut 3 bases from V and 4 bases from J; bases unmatched to any gene: 6. The germline gives CDR1 SGHAT, CDR2 FQNNGV. The CDR3 totals 15 residues.

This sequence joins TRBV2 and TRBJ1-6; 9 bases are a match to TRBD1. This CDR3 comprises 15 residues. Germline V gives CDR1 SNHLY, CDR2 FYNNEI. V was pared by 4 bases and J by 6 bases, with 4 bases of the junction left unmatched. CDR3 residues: CASSGPGQGNSPLHF. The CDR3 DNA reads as TGTGCCAGCAGTGGTCCGGGACAGGGTAATTCACCCCTCCACTTT. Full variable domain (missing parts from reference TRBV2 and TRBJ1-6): EPEVTQTPSHQVTQMGQEVILRCVPISNHLYFYWYRQILGQKVEFLVSFYNNEISEKSEIFDDQFSVERPDGSNFTLKIRSTKLEDSAMYFCASSGPGQGNSPLHFGNGTRLTVT.

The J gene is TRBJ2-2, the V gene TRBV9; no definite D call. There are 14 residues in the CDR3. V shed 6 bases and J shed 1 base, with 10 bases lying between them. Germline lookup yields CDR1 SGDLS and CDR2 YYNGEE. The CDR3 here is CASNVGLNTGELFF. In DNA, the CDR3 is TGTGCCAGCAATGTGGGGTTGAACACCGGGGAGCTGTTTTTT.

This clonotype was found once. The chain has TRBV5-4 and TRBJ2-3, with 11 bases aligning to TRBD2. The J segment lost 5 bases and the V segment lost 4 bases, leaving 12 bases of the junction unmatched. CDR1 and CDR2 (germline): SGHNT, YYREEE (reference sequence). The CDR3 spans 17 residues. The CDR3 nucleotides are TGTGCCAGCAGCCCTGGAGGTAGCGGGGGGGTAGGAGATACGCAGTATTTT. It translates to CASSPGGSGGVGDTQYF. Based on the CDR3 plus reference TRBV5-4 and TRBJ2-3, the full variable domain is ETGVTQSPTHLIKTRGQQVTLRCSSQSGHNTVSWYQQALGQGPQFIFQYYREEENGRGNFPPRFSGLQFPNYSSELNVNALELDDSALYLCASSPGGSGGVGDTQYFGPGTRLTVL.

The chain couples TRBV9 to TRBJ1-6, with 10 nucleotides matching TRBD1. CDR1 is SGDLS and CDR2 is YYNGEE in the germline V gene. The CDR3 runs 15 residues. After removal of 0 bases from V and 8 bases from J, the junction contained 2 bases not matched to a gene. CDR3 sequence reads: CASSVVGTGDSPLHF. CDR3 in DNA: TGTGCCAGCAGCGTAGTAGGGACAGGGGATTCACCCCTCCACTTT.

The CDR3 spells CASSFEFGEQFF. The CDR3 region has the DNA TGCGCCAGCAGCTTTGAGTTCGGTGAGCAGTTCTTC. The chain carries TRBV5-1 and TRBJ2-1; D is ambiguous. V was clipped by 2 bases and J by 9 bases, with 9 bases between them. Germline V CDR1 and CDR2: SGHRS, YFSETQ. There are 12 residues in the CDR3.

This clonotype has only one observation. The CDR3 reads CASSPGQGAFPNEKLFF. In nucleotides, the CDR3 is TGTGCCAGCAGCCCCGGACAGGGGGCGTTTCCTAATGAAAAACTGTTTTTT. The chain combines TRBV3-1 with TRBJ1-4; 11 bases agree with TRBD1. Germline-derived CDR1 and CDR2 are LGHDT and YNNKEL (reference sequence). This CDR3 spans 17 amino acids. V gave up 4 bases and J gave up 3 bases; unmatched junction bases: 7.

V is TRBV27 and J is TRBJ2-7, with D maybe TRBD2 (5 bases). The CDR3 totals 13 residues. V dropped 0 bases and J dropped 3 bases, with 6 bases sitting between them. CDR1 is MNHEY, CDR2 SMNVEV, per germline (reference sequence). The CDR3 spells CASSLSRGYEQYF. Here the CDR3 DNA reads TGTGCCAGCAGTTTATCCCGGGGCTACGAGCAGTACTTC.

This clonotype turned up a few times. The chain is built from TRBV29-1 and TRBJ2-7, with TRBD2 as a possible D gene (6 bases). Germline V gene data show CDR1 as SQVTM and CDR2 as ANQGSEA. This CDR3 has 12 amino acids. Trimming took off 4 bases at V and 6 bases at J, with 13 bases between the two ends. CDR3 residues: CSVGGAGREQYF. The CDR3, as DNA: TGCAGCGTTGGCGGAGCGGGTCGCGAGCAGTACTTC.

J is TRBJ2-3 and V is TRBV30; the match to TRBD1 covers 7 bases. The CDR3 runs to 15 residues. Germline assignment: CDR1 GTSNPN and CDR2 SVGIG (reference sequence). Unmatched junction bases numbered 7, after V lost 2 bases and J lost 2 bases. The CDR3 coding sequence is TGTGCCTGGAGTCAAGGGACAGAGAACACAGATACGCAGTATTTT. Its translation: CAWSQGTENTDTQYF. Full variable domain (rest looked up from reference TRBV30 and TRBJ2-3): SQTIHQWPATLVQPVGSPLSLECTVEGTSNPNLYWYRQAAGRGLQLLFYSVGIGQISSEVPQNLSASRPQDRQFILSSKKLLLSDSGFYLCAWSQGTENTDTQYFGPGTRLTVL.

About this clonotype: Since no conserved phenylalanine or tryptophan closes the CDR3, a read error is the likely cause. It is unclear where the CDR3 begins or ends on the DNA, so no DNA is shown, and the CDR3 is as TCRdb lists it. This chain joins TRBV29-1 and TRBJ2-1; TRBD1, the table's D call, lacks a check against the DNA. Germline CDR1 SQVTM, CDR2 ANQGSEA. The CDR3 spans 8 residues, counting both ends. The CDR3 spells CSDGQGFL.

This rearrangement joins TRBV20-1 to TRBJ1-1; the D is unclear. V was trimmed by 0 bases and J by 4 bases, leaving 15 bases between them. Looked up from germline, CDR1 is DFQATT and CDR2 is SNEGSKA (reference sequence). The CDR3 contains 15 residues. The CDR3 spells CSARDLVNPGTEAFF. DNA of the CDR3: TGCAGTGCTAGAGATCTCGTGAACCCTGGCACTGAAGCTTTCTTT.

As DNA, the CDR3 is TGTGCCAGCACCGTTCTCCCAGAAGAAGCTTTCTTT. As protein: CASTVLPEEAFF. The gene calls are TRBV12-3 or TRBV12-4 and TRBJ1-1, with D uncertain. The CDR3 is 12 residues long. Between the trimmed V and J ends, which lost 7 bases and 8 bases, there was a span of 14 bases.

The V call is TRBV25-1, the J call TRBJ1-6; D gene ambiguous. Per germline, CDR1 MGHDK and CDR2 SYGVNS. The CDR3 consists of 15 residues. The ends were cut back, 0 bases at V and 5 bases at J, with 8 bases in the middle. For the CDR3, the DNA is TGTGCCAGCAGTGAATATGACGGCCATAATTCACCCCTCCACTTT. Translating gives CASSEYDGHNSPLHF. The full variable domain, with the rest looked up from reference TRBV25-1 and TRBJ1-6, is EADIYQTPRYLVIGTGKKITLECSQTMGHDKMYWYQQDPGMELHLIHYSYGVNSTEKGDLSSESTVSRIRTEHFPLTLESARPSHTSQYLCASSEYDGHNSPLHFGNGTRLTVT.

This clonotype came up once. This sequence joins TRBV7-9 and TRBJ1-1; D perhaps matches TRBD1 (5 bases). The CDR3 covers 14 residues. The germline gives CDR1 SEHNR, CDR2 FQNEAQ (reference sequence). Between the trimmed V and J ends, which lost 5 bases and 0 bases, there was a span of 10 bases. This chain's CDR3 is CASSVGTLNTEAFF. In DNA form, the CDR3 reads TGTGCCAGCAGCGTCGGGACTCTGAACACTGAAGCTTTCTTT.

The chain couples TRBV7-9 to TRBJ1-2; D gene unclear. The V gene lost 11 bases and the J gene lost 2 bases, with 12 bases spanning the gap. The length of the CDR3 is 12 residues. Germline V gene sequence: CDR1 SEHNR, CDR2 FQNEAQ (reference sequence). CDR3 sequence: CAGSSSNYGYTF. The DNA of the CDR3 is TGTGCCGGATCGTCCTCGAACTATGGCTACACCTTC.

CDR3 sequence: CASSLGRNGYTF. The CDR3 nucleotides read TGTGCCAGCAGCTTAGGGAGGAATGGCTACACCTTC. V is TRBV3-1 and J is TRBJ1-2; D unresolved. V dropped 5 bases and J dropped 6 bases, with 10 bases sitting between them. The CDR3 runs to 12 residues. Per the germline V gene, CDR1 is LGHDT and CDR2 is YNNKEL (reference sequence).

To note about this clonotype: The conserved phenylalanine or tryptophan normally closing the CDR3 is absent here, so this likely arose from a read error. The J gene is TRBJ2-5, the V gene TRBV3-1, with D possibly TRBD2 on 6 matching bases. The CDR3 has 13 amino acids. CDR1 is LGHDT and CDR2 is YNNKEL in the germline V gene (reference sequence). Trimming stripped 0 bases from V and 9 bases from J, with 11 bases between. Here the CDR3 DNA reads TGTGCCAGCAGCCAAGAGCCCACGGGGGCCCAGTACCTC. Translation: CASSQEPTGAQYL.

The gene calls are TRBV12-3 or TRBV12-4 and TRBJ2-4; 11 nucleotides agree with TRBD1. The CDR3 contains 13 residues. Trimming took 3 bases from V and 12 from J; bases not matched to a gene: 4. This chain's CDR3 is CASSLGTGGNQYF. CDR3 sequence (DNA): TGTGCCAGCAGTTTGGGGACAGGGGGGAATCAGTACTTC.

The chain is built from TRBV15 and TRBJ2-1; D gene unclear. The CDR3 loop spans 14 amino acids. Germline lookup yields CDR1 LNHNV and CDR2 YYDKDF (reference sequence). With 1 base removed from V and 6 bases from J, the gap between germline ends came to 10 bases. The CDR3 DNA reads TGTGCCACCAGCAGAGTCGACCAGTTCAATGAGCAGTTCTTC. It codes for CATSRVDQFNEQFF.

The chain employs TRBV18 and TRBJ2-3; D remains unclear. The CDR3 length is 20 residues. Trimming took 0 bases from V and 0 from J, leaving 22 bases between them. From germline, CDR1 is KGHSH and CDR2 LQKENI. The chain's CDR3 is CASSPPNRAHSQSSTDTQYF. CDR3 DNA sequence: TGTGCCAGCTCACCACCTAACAGAGCCCATTCCCAATCTAGCACAGATACGCAGTATTTT.

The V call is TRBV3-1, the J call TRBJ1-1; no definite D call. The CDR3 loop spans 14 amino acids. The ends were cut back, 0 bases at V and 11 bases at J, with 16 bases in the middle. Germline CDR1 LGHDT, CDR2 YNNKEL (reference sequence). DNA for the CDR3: TGTGCCAGCAGCCAAGACCGATTCGGGGAAGGGGCTTTCTTT. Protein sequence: CASSQDRFGEGAFF.

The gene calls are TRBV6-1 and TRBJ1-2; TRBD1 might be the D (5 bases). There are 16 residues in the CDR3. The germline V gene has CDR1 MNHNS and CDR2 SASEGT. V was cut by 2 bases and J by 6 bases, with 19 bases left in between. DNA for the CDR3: TGTGCCAGCAGTGAATGGGGGGGGAGGGGAATCCATGGCTACACCTTC. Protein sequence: CASSEWGGRGIHGYTF.

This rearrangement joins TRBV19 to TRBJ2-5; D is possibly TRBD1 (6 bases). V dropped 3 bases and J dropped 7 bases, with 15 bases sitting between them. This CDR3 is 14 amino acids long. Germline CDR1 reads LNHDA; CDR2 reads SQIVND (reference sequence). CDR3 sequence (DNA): TGTGCCAGTAGTATGGATGGGACACGGTGGACCCAGTACTTC. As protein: CASSMDGTRWTQYF.